The sequence of this T cell receptor (beta chain) was determined in a study of blood T cell repertoires in COVID-19. The wider study: Sample material is recorded as cDNA or gDNA derived from T cells, B-cell-depleted T cells, or PBMCs.

Participants reported their clinical history, and cohort assignment relied on those reports. This CDR3 has 16 amino acids. V was pared by 5 bases and J by 2 bases, with 7 bases of the junction left unmatched. From germline, CDR1 is SGHVS and CDR2 FNYEAQ. The protocol was immunoSEQ multiplex PCR, while the TCRdb copy is restricted to in-frame clones and leaves out a portion. The sample holds 250,000 to 300,000 clones, approximately 90% seen once. This TCR derives from a middle-aged man who had recovered from COVID-19. Specimen: PBMCs or T cells enriched from blood (not recorded which). The chain uses TRBV7-6 and TRBJ2-3, with 10 bases that match TRBD1. As DNA, the CDR3 is TGTGCCAGCAGCCCGGGGACAGGGGAATTCACAGATACGCAGTATTTT. As protein: CASSPGTGEFTDTQYF.